What follows describes a single TCR beta chain. Within the sample, other DNA sequences also encode this same CDR3. This sample was included in a study of blood T cell repertoires in COVID-19. Overall study: Both acute and convalescent COVID-19 samples were obtained from the United States, Italy and Spain. Nucleic acid was either cDNA or gDNA, and it came from T cells, B-cell-depleted T cells, or PBMCs.

Authors' data handling: Reference gene primer amplification yielded estimated nucleated cell counts. Data came from immunoSEQ multiplex PCR; TCRdb stores just in-frame clones and leaves some out. That table supplies the V and J calls and clone size; D and trimming were determined from the DNA. The table records about 100,000 clones, roughly 88% of them present only once. Sequenced sample: peripheral blood. The clonotype originates from a man aged 50 to 60 with active or convalescent COVID-19.

DNA for the CDR3: TGTGCCAGCAGTGAATCGAACTATGGCTACACCTTC. Amino acid sequence: CASSESNYGYTF. The V call is TRBV2, the J call TRBJ1-2; no clear D gene. Between the trimmed V and J ends, which lost 2 bases and 2 bases, there was a span of 3 bases. There are 12 residues in the CDR3. Germline assignment: CDR1 SNHLY and CDR2 FYNNEI.